Following are 3 T cell receptor beta chains from one sample sequenced in a study of T cell responses to AZD1222 COVID-19 vaccine. Here immunoSEQ multiplex PCR was the method, and the copy in TCRdb shows in-frame clones only, minus some. The sample contains more than 85,000 clones, just over 85% of which appear only once. The sequencing used peripheral blood, collected on day 0 of AZD1222 vaccination. These receptors came from an adult in good health.

The chain has TRBV15 and TRBJ2-7; D ambiguous. The CDR3 is made up of 15 amino acids. Germline CDR1 is LNHNV and CDR2 is YYDKDF (reference sequence). V was clipped by 1 base and J by 0 bases, with 10 bases between them. The CDR3 loop is CATSRVTGSSYEQYF. CDR3 in DNA: TGTGCCACCAGCAGAGTGACGGGTAGCTCCTACGAGCAGTACTTC.

This clone was found a few times. CDR3 DNA sequence: TGTGCCACCCAAGGGCGGAGCTACGAGCAGTACTTC. This codes for CATQGRSYEQYF. The chain joins TRBV11-2 to TRBJ2-7; D gene uncertain. Germline V gives CDR1 SGHAT, CDR2 FQNNGV. The CDR3 totals 12 residues. The V and J ends lost 10 bases and 3 bases respectively, with 13 bases between them.

The sample holds one count of this clone. The chain has TRBV18 and TRBJ2-7; 8 bases are shared with TRBD2. The J segment lost 7 bases and the V segment lost 2 bases, leaving 7 bases of the junction unmatched. In germline, CDR1 is KGHSH, CDR2 LQKENI. The CDR3 sequence is 14 residues long. CDR3 sequence reads: CASSPALAESEQYF. The DNA for the CDR3 is TGTGCCAGCTCACCAGCACTAGCGGAGTCGGAGCAGTACTTC.